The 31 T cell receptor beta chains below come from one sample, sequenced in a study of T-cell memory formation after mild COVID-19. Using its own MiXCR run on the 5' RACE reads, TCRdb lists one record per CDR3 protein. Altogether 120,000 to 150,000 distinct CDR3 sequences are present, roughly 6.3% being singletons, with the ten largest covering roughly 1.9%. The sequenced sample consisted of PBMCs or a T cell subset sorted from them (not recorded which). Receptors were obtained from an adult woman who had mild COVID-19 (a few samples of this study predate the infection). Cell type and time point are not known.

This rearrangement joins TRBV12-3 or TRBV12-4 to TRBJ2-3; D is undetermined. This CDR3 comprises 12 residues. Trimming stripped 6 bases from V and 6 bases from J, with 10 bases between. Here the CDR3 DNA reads TGTGCCAGCAGGCGGCCCCCGGATACGCAGTATTTT. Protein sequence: CASRRPPDTQYF.

This chain's CDR3 is CASSLGGTGGDTQYF. CDR3 coding DNA: TGTGCCAGCAGTTTAGGGGGGACAGGGGGCGATACGCAGTATTTT. This chain links TRBV12-3 or TRBV12-4 with TRBJ2-3; TRBD1 matches 12 bases. CDR3 size: 15 residues. The junction had 2 bases not matched to a gene; V was cut back by 1 base and J by 6 bases.

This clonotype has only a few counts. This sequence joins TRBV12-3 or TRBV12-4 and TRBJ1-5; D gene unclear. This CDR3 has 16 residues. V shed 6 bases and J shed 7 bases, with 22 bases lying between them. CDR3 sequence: CASSPRGGSAQQPQHF. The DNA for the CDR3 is TGTGCCAGCAGCCCTCGGGGAGGGTCCGCTCAACAGCCCCAGCATTTT.

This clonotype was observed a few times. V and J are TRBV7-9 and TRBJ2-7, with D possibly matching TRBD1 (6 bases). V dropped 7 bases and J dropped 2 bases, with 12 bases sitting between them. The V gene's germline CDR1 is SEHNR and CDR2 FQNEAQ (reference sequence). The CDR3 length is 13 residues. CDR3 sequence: CASTAGATYEQYF. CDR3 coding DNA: TGTGCCAGCACTGCAGGGGCGACCTACGAGCAGTACTTC.

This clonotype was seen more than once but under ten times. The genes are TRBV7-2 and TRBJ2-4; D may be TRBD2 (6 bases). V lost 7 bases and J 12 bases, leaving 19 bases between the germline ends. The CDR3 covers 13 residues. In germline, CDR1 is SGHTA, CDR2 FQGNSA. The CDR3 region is CASTRPGLRAQYF. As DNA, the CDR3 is TGTGCCAGCACCCGTCCGGGACTCAGAGCTCAGTACTTC.

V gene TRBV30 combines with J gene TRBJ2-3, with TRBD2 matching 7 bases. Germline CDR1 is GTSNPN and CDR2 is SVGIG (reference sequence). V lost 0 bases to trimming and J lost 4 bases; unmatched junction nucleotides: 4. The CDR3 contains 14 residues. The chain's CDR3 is CAWSVGGSADTQYF. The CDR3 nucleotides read TGTGCCTGGAGTGTGGGCGGGAGTGCAGATACGCAGTATTTT. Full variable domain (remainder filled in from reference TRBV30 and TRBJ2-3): SQTIHQWPATLVQPVGSPLSLECTVEGTSNPNLYWYRQAAGRGLQLLFYSVGIGQISSEVPQNLSASRPQDRQFILSSKKLLLSDSGFYLCAWSVGGSADTQYFGPGTRLTVL.

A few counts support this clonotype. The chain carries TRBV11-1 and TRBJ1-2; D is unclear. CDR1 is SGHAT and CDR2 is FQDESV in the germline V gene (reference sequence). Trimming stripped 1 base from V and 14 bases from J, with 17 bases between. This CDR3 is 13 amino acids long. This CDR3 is CASSLGSRAGPTF. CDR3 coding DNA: TGTGCCAGCAGCTTAGGAAGCCGTGCGGGCCCAACCTTC.

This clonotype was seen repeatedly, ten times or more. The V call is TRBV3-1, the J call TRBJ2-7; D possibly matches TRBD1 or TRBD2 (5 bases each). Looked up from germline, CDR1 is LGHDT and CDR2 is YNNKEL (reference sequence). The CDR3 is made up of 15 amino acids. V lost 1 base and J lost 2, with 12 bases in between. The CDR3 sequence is CASSQVGDGPYEQYF. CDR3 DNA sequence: TGTGCCAGCAGCCAAGTGGGGGACGGACCCTACGAGCAGTACTTC.

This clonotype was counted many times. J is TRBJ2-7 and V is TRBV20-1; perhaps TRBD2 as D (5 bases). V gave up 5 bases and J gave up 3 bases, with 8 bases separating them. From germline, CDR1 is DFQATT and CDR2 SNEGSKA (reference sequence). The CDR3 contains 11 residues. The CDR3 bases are TGCAGTGCTGTCCGGGGCTACGAGCAGTACTTC. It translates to CSAVRGYEQYF.

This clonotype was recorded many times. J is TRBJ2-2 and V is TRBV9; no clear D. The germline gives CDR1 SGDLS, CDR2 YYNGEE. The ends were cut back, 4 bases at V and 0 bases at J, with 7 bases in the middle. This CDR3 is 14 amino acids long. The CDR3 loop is CASSLNTNTGELFF. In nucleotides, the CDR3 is TGTGCCAGCAGCTTAAACACGAACACCGGGGAGCTGTTTTTT. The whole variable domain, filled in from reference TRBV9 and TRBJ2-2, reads DSGVTQTPKHLITATGQRVTLRCSPRSGDLSVYWYQQSLDQGLQFLIQYYNGEERAKGNILERFSAQQFPDLHSELNLSSLELGDSALYFCASSLNTNTGELFFGEGSRLTVL.

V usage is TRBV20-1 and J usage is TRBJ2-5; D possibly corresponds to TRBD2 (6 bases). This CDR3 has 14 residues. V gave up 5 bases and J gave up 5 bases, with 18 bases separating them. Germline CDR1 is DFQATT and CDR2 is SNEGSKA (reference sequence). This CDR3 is CSAPQYGRGETQYF. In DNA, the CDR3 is TGCAGTGCTCCTCAGTACGGCCGGGGGGAGACCCAGTACTTC.

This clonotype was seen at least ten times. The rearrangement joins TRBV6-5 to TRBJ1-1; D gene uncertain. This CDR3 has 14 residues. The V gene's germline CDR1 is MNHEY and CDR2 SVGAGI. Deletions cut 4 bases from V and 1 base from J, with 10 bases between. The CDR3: CASSSRMTNTEAFF. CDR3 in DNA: TGTGCCAGCAGTTCGAGAATGACGAACACTGAAGCTTTCTTT.

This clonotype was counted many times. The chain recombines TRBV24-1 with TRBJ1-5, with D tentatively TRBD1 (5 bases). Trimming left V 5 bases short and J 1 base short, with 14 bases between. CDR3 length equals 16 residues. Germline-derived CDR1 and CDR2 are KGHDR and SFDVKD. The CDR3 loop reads CATSVGGLKSNQPQHF. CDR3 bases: TGTGCCACCAGTGTGGGGGGACTGAAGAGCAATCAGCCCCAGCATTTT.

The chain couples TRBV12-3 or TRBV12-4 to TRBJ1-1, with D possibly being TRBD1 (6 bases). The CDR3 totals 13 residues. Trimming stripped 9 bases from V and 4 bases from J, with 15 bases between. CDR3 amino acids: CARRPTGPTEAFF. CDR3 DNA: TGTGCCAGAAGACCGACAGGCCCCACTGAAGCTTTCTTT.

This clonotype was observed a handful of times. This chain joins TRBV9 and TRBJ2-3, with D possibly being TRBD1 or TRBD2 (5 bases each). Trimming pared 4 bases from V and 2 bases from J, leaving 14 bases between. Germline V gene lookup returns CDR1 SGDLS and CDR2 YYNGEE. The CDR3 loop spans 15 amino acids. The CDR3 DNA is TGTGCCAGCAGCCCTAGCCCAGGGACCACAGATACGCAGTATTTT. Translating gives CASSPSPGTTDTQYF.

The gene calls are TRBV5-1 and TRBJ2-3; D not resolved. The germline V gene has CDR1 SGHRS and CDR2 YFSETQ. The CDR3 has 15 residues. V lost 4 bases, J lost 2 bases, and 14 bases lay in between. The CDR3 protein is CASSPDGRNTDTQYF. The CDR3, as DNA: TGCGCCAGCAGCCCGGACGGCCGAAACACAGATACGCAGTATTTT.

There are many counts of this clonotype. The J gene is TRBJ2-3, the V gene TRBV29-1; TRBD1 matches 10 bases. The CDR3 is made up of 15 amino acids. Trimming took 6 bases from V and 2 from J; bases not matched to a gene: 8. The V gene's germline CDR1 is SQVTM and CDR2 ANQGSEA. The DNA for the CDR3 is TGCAGCGTGGGACAGGGGCTAGGACACACAGATACGCAGTATTTT. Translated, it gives CSVGQGLGHTDTQYF.

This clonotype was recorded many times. In DNA, the CDR3 is TGTGCCAGCAGCCCAGAACTACGCACAGATACGCAGTATTTT. Residues: CASSPELRTDTQYF. The chain uses TRBV11-2 and TRBJ2-3, with D unclear. The CDR3 is 14 amino acids. Germline assignment: CDR1 SGHAT and CDR2 FQNNGV. Trimming shortened V by 5 bases and J by 1 base, and 10 bases separated the two germline ends.

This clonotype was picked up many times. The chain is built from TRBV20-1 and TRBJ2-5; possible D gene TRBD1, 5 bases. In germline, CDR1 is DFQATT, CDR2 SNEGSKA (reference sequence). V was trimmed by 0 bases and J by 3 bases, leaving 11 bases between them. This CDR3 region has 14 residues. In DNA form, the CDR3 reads TGCAGTGCTAGAGAGGGGTGGGGCGAAGAGACCCAGTACTTC. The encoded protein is CSAREGWGEETQYF.

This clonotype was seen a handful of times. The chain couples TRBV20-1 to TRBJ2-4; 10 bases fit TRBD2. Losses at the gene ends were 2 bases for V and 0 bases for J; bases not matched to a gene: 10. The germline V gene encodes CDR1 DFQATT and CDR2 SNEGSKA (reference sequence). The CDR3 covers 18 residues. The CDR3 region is CSARKASGGYLAKNIQYF. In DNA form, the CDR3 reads TGCAGTGCTAGAAAGGCTAGCGGGGGCTATCTAGCCAAAAACATTCAGTACTTC.

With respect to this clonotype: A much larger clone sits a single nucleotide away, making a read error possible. Written as DNA, the CDR3 is TGTGCCAGCAGTTTAAAGTCCGGAAAACTGTTTTTT. It codes for CASSLKSGKLFF. The rearrangement uses TRBV12-3 or TRBV12-4 and TRBJ1-4; no clear D. The CDR3 is 12 residues long. V gave up 2 bases and J gave up 10 bases, with 8 bases separating them.

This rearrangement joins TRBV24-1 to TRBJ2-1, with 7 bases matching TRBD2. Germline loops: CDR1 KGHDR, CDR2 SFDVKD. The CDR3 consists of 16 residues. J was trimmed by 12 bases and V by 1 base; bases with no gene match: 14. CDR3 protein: CATSDFSQGGYNLQFF. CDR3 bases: TGTGCCACCAGTGATTTCTCGCAGGGAGGGTATAATCTGCAGTTCTTC.

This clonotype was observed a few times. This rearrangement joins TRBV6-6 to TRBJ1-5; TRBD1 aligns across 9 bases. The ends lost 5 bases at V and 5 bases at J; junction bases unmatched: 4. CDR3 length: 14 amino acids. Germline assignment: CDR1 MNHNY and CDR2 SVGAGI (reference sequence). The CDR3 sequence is CASSRDRDHQPQHF. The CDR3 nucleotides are TGTGCCAGCAGTCGGGACAGGGACCATCAGCCCCAGCATTTT.

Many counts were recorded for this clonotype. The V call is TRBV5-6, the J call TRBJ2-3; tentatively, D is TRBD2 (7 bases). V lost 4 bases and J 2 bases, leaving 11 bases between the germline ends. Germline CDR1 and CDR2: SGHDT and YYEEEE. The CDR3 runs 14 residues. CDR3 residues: CASSRRGHTDTQYF. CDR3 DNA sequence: TGTGCCAGCAGCCGGCGGGGGCACACAGATACGCAGTATTTT.

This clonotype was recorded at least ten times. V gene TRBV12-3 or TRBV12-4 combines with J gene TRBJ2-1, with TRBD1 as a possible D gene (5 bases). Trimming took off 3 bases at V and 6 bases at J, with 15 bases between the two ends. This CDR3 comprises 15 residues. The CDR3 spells CASSFHQGIANEQFF. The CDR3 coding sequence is TGTGCCAGCAGTTTCCACCAGGGTATTGCCAATGAGCAGTTCTTC.

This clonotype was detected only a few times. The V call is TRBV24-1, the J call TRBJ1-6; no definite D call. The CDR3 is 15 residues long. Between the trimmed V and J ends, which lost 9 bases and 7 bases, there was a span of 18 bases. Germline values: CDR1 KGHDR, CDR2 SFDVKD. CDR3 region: CATSEGPSGNSPLHF. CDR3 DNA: TGTGCCACCTCGGAAGGGCCCAGCGGCAATTCACCCCTCCACTTT.

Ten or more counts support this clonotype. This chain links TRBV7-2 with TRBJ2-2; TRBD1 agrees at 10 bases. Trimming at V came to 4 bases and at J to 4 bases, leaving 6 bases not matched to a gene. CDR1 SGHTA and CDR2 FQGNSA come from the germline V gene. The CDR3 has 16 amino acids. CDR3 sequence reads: CASSSQTGGITGELFF. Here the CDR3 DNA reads TGTGCCAGCAGCTCCCAGACAGGGGGCATCACCGGGGAGCTGTTTTTT. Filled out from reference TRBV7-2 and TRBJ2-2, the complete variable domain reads GAGVSQSPSNKVTEKGKDVELRCDPISGHTALYWYRQSLGQGLEFLIYFQGNSAPDKSGLPSDRFSAERTGGSVSTLTIQRTQQEDSAVYLCASSSQTGGITGELFFGEGSRLTVL.

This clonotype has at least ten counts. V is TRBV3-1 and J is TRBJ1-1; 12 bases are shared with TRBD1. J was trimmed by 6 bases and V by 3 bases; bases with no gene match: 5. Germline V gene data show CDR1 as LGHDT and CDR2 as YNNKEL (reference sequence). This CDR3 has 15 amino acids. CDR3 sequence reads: CASSQLGTGGPEAFF. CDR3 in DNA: TGTGCCAGCAGCCAGTTAGGGACAGGGGGCCCTGAAGCTTTCTTT. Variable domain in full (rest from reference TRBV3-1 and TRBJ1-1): DTAVSQTPKYLVTQMGNDKSIKCEQNLGHDTMYWYKQDSKKFLKIMFSYNNKELIINETVPNRFSPKSPDKAHLNLHINSLELGDSAVYFCASSQLGTGGPEAFFGQGTRLTVV.

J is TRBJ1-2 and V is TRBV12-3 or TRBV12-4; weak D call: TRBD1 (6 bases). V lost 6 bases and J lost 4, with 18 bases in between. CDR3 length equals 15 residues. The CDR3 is CASSPDRIQVYGYTF. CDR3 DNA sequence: TGTGCCAGCAGCCCCGACAGGATTCAGGTCTATGGCTACACCTTC.

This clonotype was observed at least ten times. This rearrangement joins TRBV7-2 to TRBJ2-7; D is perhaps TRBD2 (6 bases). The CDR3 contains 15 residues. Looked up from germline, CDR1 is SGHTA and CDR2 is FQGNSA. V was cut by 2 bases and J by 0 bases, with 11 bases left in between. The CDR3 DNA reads TGTGCCAGCAGCTTAATGTCGGGGGACTCCTACGAGCAGTACTTC. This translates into CASSLMSGDSYEQYF.

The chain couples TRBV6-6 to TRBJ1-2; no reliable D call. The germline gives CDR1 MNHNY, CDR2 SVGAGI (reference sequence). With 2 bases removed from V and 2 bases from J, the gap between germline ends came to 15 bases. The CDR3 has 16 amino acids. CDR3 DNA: TGTGCCAGCAGTTACGGTCTATACAGCTCCAACTATGGCTACACCTTC. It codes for CASSYGLYSSNYGYTF.